One and the same sample provided the 15 T cell receptor beta chains below, sequenced in a study of regulatory T cells in long-lasting Graves disease. Libraries of TCR beta came from iRepertoire HTBI primers plus Arm-PCR of CDR3 regions. TCRdb reprocessed the multiplex PCR reads via MiXCR and lists one record per CDR3 protein. The profile shows hundreds of thousands of distinct CDR3 sequences, more than 20% of them singletons. Indicated time point: persistent/refractory GD, antithyroid drugs over 5 years with positive TRAb. From PBMCs, RNA was extracted and then used to make the TCR library. Sequenced material: peripheral blood mononuclear cells (PBMCs), taken when the disease was refractory, from a patient treated with antithyroid drugs. These receptors came from a female donor with Graves disease.

This clonotype came up a few times. CDR3 DNA sequence: TGTGCCAGCACCCGATACAATGAGCAGTTCTTC. This sequence encodes CASTRYNEQFF. The chain recombines TRBV28 with TRBJ2-1; D is undetermined. Trimming took 7 bases from V and 4 from J, leaving 5 bases between them. Germline V gene lookup returns CDR1 MDHEN and CDR2 SYDVKM. The CDR3 has 11 amino acids.

This clonotype was detected a few times. The chain is built from TRBV28 and TRBJ2-5, with D unclear. CDR3 size: 12 residues. Per the germline V gene, CDR1 is MDHEN and CDR2 is SYDVKM. The V and J ends lost 5 bases and 5 bases respectively, with 9 bases between them. In DNA, the CDR3 is TGTGCCAGCAGTAAGCGTTATGAGACCCAGTACTTC. Translated: CASSKRYETQYF.

The chain employs TRBV20-1 and TRBJ1-1, with D perhaps matching TRBD1 (5 bases). Per the germline V gene, CDR1 is DFQATT and CDR2 is SNEGSKA (reference sequence). V was cut by 0 bases and J by 0 bases, with 17 bases left in between. This CDR3 has 17 amino acids. The DNA of the CDR3 is TGCAGTGCTAGAGATCTCAGGGAGGGGACTATGAACACTGAAGCTTTCTTT. Translation gives CSARDLREGTMNTEAFF.

V gene TRBV5-1 combines with J gene TRBJ2-5; D possibly corresponds to TRBD2 (5 bases). CDR1 is SGHRS and CDR2 is YFSETQ in the germline V gene. V was clipped by 0 bases and J by 0 bases, with 9 bases between them. The CDR3 length is 15 residues. In nucleotides, the CDR3 is TGCGCCAGCAGCTTGGATGGGAGCGACCAAGAGACCCAGTACTTC. Residues: CASSLDGSDQETQYF. The full variable domain, with the rest looked up from reference TRBV5-1 and TRBJ2-5, is KAGVTQTPRYLIKTRGQQVTLSCSPISGHRSVSWYQQTPGQGLQFLFEYFSETQRNKGNFPGRFSGRQFSNSRSEMNVSTLELGDSALYLCASSLDGSDQETQYFGPGTRLLVL.

Details on this clonotype: Being one base from a much bigger clone, this may be a read error. The gene calls are TRBV28 and TRBJ2-5; D may be TRBD1 or TRBD2 (5 bases each). V lost 6 bases and J lost 4, with 21 bases in between. Germline V CDR1 and CDR2: MDHEN, SYDVKM. The CDR3 runs 16 residues. The CDR3 coding sequence is TGTGCCAGCAGGGTGGTAGGGGACGGCAACCGAGAGACCCAGTACTTC. It is translated as CASRVVGDGNRETQYF. Filled out from reference TRBV28 and TRBJ2-5, the complete variable domain reads DVKVTQSSRYLVKRTGEKVFLECVQDMDHENMFWYRQDPGLGLRLIYFSYDVKMKEKGDIPEGYSVSREKKERFSLILESASTNQTSMYLCASRVVGDGNRETQYFGPGTRLLVL.

The rearrangement joins TRBV30 to TRBJ1-4; D gene unclear. The germline CDR1 and CDR2 sequences are GTSNPN and SVGIG (reference sequence). The CDR3 is 13 residues long. The germline V and J ends were trimmed by 3 bases and 8 bases, with 13 bases remaining between them. For the CDR3, the DNA is TGTGCCTGGAGGGAGAGTGTGGGGGAAAAACTGTTTTTT. Encoded protein: CAWRESVGEKLFF.

There are many counts of this clonotype. This sequence joins TRBV28 and TRBJ1-3; a weak D match, TRBD1 (6 bases). The CDR3 covers 14 residues. In germline, CDR1 is MDHEN, CDR2 SYDVKM. Trimming removed 5 bases at V and 4 bases at J, with 12 bases between. The CDR3: CASSTHTGGNTIYF. The CDR3 DNA follows: TGTGCCAGCAGTACCCACACAGGGGGAAACACCATATATTTT.

The chain joins TRBV20-1 to TRBJ1-6, with unresolved D. Trimming removed 1 base from V and 7 bases from J, with 14 bases in between. Germline values: CDR1 DFQATT, CDR2 SNEGSKA (reference sequence). The CDR3 extends over 15 amino acids. Written as DNA, the CDR3 is TGCAGTGCTAGAGTGCCGCTGGGTGAGAATTCACCCCTCCACTTT. This codes for CSARVPLGENSPLHF.

This clonotype was seen repeatedly, ten times or more. The chain combines TRBV7-2 with TRBJ2-2; tentative D call: TRBD2 (5 bases). CDR3 length: 15 residues. Trimming removed 8 bases at V and 2 bases at J, with 15 bases between. The germline gives CDR1 SGHTA, CDR2 FQGNSA. The CDR3 spells CASSRGSANTGELFF. CDR3 DNA: TGTGCCAGCTCACGCGGGTCAGCTAACACCGGGGAGCTGTTTTTT.

V gene TRBV9 combines with J gene TRBJ2-3; perhaps TRBD2 as D (5 bases). V was cut by 0 bases and J by 4 bases, with 12 bases left in between. In germline, CDR1 is SGDLS, CDR2 YYNGEE. The CDR3 contains 15 residues. The CDR3 DNA reads TGTGCCAGCAGCGTAGCGGGATCGGTCGCAGATACGCAGTATTTT. This gives the protein CASSVAGSVADTQYF.

The rearrangement links TRBV10-2 to TRBJ1-1; D not resolved. Deletions cut 4 bases from V and 0 bases from J, with 9 bases between. CDR3 length: 14 amino acids. The germline CDR1 and CDR2 sequences are WSHSY and SAAADI. The CDR3 protein is CASSVYDLNTEAFF. In DNA, the CDR3 is TGCGCCAGCAGTGTTTACGACCTGAACACTGAAGCTTTCTTT.

The V call is TRBV2, the J call TRBJ2-5; the match to TRBD1 covers 7 bases. V was clipped by 5 bases and J by 5 bases; unmatched bases: 8. Germline CDR1 reads SNHLY; CDR2 reads FYNNEI. The CDR3 has 14 residues. The CDR3 here is CASSSQGTGETQYF. CDR3 in DNA: TGTGCCAGCAGTTCACAGGGGACCGGCGAGACCCAGTACTTC.

The chain employs TRBV7-9 and TRBJ2-7; 7 nucleotides match TRBD2. This CDR3 is 15 amino acids long. Germline V gene sequence: CDR1 SEHNR, CDR2 FQNEAQ (reference sequence). V dropped 5 bases and J dropped 1; count of bases not matched to a gene: 8. DNA for the CDR3: TGTGCCAGCAGCGCCCGGGAGGTGGAATCCTACGAGCAGTACTTC. As protein: CASSAREVESYEQYF.

This clonotype was detected ten times or more. V is TRBV11-2 and J is TRBJ2-7; either TRBD1 or TRBD2 may supply D (5 bases each). The CDR3 runs to 14 residues. V shed 3 bases and J shed 9 bases, with 18 bases lying between them. In germline, CDR1 is SGHAT, CDR2 FQNNGV. CDR3 DNA sequence: TGTGCCAGCAGCTTTACCTCCGGGACCTACCCGCAGTACTTC. It specifies CASSFTSGTYPQYF. The full variable domain, completed using reference TRBV11-2 and TRBJ2-7, is EAGVAQSPRYKIIEKRQSVAFWCNPISGHATLYWYQQILGQGPKLLIQFQNNGVVDDSQLPKDRFSAERLKGVDSTLKIQPAKLEDSAVYLCASSFTSGTYPQYFGPGTRLTVT.

This clonotype appeared a few times. This chain uses TRBV12-3 or TRBV12-4 with TRBJ1-2; D may be TRBD1 (5 bases). Trimming removed 6 bases at V and 7 bases at J, with 18 bases between. The CDR3 runs to 14 residues. In DNA, the CDR3 is TGTGCCAGCAGAACCAGGAGGGGTGAAAGTGGCTACACCTTC. Residues: CASRTRRGESGYTF.